This T cell receptor (beta chain) was identified in a study of shared T cell receptors in the human thymus. Trimming stripped 6 bases from V and 0 bases from J, with 23 bases between. The CDR3 totals 18 residues. Germline V gives CDR1 SNHLY, CDR2 FYNNEI. Only in-frame clones appear in the TCRdb table, and some are missing; sequencing was by immunoSEQ multiplex PCR. This sample has roughly 710,000 clones, with approximately 83% found just once. The same data also went into a second study, on human thymus T cells. Turning to that study: Serving as donors were healthy Finnish infants, each of whom was having open corrective surgery for congenital heart defects. Corrective cardiac surgery supplied the resected thymus tissue. The related literature has documented a marked overlap of thymic repertoires among unrelated individuals.

The V gene is TRBV2, the J gene TRBJ1-1, with D perhaps TRBD1 (5 bases). The TCR comes from a girl under three years old with a congenital heart defect. Sequencing was done on a sample of thymocytes. The CDR3 reads CASSVLPGPQYLNTEAFF. CDR3 DNA sequence: TGTGCCAGCAGCGTTCTCCCAGGGCCCCAATACTTGAACACTGAAGCTTTCTTT.